This TCR beta chain appears in the sequencing data of a study of blood T cell repertoires in COVID-19. Study-level background: The analysed material was cDNA or gDNA that came from T cells, B-cell-depleted T cells, or PBMCs.

Study processing details: Estimation of nucleated cell counts relied on the amplification of reference gene primers. The protocol was immunoSEQ multiplex PCR, while the TCRdb copy is restricted to in-frame clones and leaves out a portion. The V and J calls and clone size come from that table; D and trimming were worked out from the DNA. The sample holds about 270,000 clones, about 88% seen once. Residents of 20 to 25 US areas, aged about 18 to 89 years, made up the participants. Cohort allocation depended upon clinical history that participants reported. Germline values: CDR1 LNHNV, CDR2 YYDKDF (reference sequence). Trimming took 5 bases from V and 6 from J; bases not matched to a gene: 7. The CDR3 length is 14 residues.

Source material: PBMCs or T cells enriched from blood (not recorded which). This chain links TRBV15 with TRBJ1-5, with 7 bases aligning to TRBD1. The clonotype originates from a woman between 45 and 60 years old who had recovered from COVID-19. The CDR3 loop reads CATSWDSQTQPQHF. For the CDR3, the DNA is TGTGCCACCAGCTGGGACAGTCAAACTCAGCCCCAGCATTTT. Filled out from reference TRBV15 and TRBJ1-5, the complete variable domain reads DAMVIQNPRYQVTQFGKPVTLSCSQTLNHNVMYWYQQKSSQAPKLLFHYYDKDFNNEADTPDNFQSRRPNTSFCFLDIRSPGLGDTAMYLCATSWDSQTQPQHFGDGTRLSIL.